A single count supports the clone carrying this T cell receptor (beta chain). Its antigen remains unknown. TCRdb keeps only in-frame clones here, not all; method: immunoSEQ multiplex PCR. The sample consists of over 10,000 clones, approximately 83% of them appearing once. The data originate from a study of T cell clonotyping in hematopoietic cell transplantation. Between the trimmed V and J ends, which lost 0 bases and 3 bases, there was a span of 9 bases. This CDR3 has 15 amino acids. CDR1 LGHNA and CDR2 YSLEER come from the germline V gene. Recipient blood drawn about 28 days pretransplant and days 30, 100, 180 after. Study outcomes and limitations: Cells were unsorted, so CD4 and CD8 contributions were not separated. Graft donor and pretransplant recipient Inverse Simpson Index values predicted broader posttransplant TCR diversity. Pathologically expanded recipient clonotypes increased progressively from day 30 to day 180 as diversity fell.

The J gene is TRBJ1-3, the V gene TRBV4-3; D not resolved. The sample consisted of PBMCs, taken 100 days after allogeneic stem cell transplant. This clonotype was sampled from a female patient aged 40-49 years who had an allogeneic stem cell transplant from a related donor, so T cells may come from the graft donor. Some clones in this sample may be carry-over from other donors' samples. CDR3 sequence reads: CASSQDMLDGNTIYF. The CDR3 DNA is TGCGCCAGCAGCCAAGACATGCTCGATGGAAACACCATATATTTT.